This paragraph reports one T cell receptor beta chain. Treatment meaning: about 20 received Ad26.COV2.S at low or high dose, single or two shots; roughly five received placebo; per-sample allocation not given. Repertoires come from day 63 after the first vaccine or placebo injection. Aged 18-55 years, donor was enrolled in Boston in about 2020. The vaccine antigen was prefusion-stabilized Wuhan SARS-CoV-2 spike. This sample was taken from a study of Ad26.COV2.S vaccination and SARS-CoV-2 variants. Study information: By the intramuscular route, Ad26.COV2.S was given once, or twice 56 days apart.

CDR1 and CDR2 (germline): SGHRS, YFSETQ. Losses at the gene ends were 0 bases for V and 0 bases for J; bases not matched to a gene: 8. This CDR3 contains 17 residues. Profiled with immunoSEQ multiplex PCR; TCRdb holds only in-frame clones, not every one. Of about 350,000 clones listed, approximately 81% are singletons. This chain links TRBV5-1 with TRBJ1-1; 7 bases align to TRBD1. The sequencing used peripheral blood, collected in a trial of Ad26.COV2.S vaccine versus placebo. The source of this sequence is a person aged 18-65 years who received the Ad26.COV2.S COVID-19 vaccine or a placebo. This chain's CDR3 is CASSLAGQVNMNTEAFF. The CDR3 DNA is TGCGCCAGCAGCTTGGCTGGACAGGTCAACATGAACACTGAAGCTTTCTTT.